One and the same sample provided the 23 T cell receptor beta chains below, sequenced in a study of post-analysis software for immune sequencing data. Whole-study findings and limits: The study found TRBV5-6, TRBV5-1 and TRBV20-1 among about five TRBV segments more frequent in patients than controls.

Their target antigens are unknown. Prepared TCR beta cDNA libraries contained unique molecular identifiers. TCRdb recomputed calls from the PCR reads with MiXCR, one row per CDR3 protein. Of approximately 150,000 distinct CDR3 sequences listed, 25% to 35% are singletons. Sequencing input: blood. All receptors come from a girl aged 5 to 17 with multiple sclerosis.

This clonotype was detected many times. The CDR3, as DNA: TGCAGTGCTAGAGATCGTTGGCTCGTGGAGACCCAGTACTTC. Translating it yields CSARDRWLVETQYF. The chain employs TRBV20-1 and TRBJ2-5; no reliable D call. The CDR3 length is 14 residues. The germline V and J ends were trimmed by 0 bases and 5 bases, with 13 bases remaining between them. Looked up from germline, CDR1 is DFQATT and CDR2 is SNEGSKA (reference sequence).

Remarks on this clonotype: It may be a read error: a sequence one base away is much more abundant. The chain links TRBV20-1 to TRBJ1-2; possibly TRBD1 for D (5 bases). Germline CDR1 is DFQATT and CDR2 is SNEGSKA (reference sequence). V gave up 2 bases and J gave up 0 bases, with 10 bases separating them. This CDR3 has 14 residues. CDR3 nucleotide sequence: TGCAGTGCTAGAAAGGACATCCCTAACTATGGCTACACCTTC. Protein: CSARKDIPNYGYTF.

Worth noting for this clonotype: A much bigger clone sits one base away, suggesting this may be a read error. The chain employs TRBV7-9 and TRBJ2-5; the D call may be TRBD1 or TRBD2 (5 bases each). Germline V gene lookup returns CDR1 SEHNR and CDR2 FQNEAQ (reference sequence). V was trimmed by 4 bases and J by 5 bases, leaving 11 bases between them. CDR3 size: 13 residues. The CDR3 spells CASSSHGAETQYF. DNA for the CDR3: TGTGCCAGCAGCTCCCACGGGGCGGAGACCCAGTACTTC.

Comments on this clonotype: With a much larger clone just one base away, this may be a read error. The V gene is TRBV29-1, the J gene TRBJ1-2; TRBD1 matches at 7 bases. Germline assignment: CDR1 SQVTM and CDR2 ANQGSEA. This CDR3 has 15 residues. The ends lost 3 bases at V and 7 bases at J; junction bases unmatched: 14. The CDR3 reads CSVDWTGSALGGYTF. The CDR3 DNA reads TGCAGCGTTGATTGGACAGGCTCCGCGCTTGGTGGCTACACCTTC.

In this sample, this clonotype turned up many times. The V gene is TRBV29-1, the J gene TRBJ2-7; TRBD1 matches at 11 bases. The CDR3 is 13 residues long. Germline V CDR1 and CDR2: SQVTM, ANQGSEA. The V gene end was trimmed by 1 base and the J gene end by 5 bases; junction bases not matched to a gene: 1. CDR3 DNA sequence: TGCAGCGTTGAAGGGACAGGGGGCGACGAGCAGTACTTC. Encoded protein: CSVEGTGGDEQYF.

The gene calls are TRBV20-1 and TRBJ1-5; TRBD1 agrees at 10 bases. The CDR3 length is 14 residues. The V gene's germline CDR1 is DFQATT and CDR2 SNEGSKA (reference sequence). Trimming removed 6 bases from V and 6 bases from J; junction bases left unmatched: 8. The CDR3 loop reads CSATTGTGVQPQHF. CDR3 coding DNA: TGCAGTGCAACAACCGGGACAGGGGTTCAGCCCCAGCATTTT.

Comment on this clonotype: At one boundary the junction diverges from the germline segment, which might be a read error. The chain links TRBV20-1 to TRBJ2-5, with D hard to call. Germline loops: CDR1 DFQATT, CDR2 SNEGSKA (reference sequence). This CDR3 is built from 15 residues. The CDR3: CSARVQASNQETRYF. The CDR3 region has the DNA TGCAGTGCTAGAGTCCAGGCTTCGAACCAAGAGACCCGGTACTTC.

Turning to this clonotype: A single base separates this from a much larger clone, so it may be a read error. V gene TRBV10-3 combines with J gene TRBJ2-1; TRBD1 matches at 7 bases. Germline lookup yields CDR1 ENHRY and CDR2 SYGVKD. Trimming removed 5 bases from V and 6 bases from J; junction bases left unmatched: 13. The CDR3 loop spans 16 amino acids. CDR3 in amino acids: CAISSSPGQASNEQFF. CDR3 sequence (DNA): TGTGCCATCAGTTCATCCCCCGGACAGGCCTCCAATGAGCAGTTCTTC.

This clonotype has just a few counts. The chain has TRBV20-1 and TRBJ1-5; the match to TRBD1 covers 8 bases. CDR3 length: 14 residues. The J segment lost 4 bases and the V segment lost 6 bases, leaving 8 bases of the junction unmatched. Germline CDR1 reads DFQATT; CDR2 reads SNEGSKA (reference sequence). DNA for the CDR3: TGCAGTGCAATCGGACAGGGTGGTAATCAGCCCCAGCATTTT. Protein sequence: CSAIGQGGNQPQHF.

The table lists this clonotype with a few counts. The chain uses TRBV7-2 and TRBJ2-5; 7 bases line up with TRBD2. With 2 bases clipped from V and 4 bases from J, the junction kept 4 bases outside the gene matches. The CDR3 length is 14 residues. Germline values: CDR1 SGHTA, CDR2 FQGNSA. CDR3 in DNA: TGTGCCAGCAGCTTAAGGCTAGCGGCAGAGACCCAGTACTTC. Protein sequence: CASSLRLAAETQYF.

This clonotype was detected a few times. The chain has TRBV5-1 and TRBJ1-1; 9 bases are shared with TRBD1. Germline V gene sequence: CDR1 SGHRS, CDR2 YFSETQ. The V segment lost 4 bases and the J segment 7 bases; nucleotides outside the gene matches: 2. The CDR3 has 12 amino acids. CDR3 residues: CASSLDRGEAFF. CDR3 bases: TGCGCCAGCAGCCTGGACAGGGGTGAAGCTTTCTTT.

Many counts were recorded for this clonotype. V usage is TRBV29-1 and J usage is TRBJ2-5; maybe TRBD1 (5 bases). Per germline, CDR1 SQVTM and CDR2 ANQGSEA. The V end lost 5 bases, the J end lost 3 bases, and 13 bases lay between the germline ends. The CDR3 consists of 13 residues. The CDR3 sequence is CSVSLTVEETQYF. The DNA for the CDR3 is TGCAGCGTTTCGTTGACAGTGGAAGAGACCCAGTACTTC. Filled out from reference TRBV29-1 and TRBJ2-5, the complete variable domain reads SAVISQKPSRDICQRGTSLTIQCQVDSQVTMMFWYRQQPGQSLTLIATANQGSEATYESGFVIDKFPISRPNLTFSTLTVSNMSPEDSSIYLCSVSLTVEETQYFGPGTRLLVL.

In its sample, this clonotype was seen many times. The CDR3 loop reads CASSDGEVNYGYTF. CDR3 bases: TGTGCCAGCAGCGACGGGGAAGTTAACTATGGCTACACCTTC. V gene TRBV9 combines with J gene TRBJ1-2, with no clear D. Trimming pared 3 bases from V and 1 base from J, leaving 10 bases between. Germline V CDR1 and CDR2: SGDLS, YYNGEE. This CDR3 comprises 14 residues.

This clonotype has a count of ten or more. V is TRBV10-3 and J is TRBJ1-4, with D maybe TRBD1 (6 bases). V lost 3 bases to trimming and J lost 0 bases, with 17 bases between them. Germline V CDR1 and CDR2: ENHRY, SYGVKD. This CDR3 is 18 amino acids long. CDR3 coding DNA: TGTGCCATCAGTGAATCCTGGACAGCTCTATCAACTAATGAAAAACTGTTTTTT. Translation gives CAISESWTALSTNEKLFF.

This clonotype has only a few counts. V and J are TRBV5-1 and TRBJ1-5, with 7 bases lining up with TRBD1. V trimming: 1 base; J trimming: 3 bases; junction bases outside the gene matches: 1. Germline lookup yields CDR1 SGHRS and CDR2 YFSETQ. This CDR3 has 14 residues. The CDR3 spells CASSLTGDNQPQHF. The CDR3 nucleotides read TGCGCCAGCAGCTTGACAGGGGACAATCAGCCCCAGCATTTT.

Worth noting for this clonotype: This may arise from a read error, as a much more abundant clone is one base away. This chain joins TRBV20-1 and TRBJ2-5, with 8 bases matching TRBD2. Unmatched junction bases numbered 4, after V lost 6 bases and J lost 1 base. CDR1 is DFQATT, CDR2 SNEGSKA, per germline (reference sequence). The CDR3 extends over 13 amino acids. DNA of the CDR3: TGCAGTGCCAGACGGGGGGGCCAAGAGACCCAGTACTTC. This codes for CSARRGGQETQYF.

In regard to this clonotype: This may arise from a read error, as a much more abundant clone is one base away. CDR3 nucleotide sequence: TGTGCCATCAGGGAGGATAGCTCCTACGAGCAGTACTTC. Protein: CAIREDSSYEQYF. V gene TRBV10-3 combines with J gene TRBJ2-7; D is possibly TRBD2 (5 bases). Germline V gene lookup returns CDR1 ENHRY and CDR2 SYGVKD. The CDR3 contains 13 residues. V lost 6 bases to trimming and J lost 0 bases, with 9 bases between them.

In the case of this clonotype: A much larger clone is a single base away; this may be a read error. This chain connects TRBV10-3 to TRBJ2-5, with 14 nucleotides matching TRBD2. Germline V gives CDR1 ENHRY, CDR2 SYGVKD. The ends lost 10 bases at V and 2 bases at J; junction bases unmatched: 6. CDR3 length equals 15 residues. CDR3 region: CATRTSGRSQETQYF. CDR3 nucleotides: TGTGCCACCAGGACTAGCGGGAGGAGTCAAGAGACCCAGTACTTC.

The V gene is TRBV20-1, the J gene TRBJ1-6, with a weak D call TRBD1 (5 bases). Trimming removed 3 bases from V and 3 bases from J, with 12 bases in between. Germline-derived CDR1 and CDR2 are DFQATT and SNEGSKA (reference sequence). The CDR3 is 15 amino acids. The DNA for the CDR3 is TGCAGTGCTAGCTCGGACACGCTCTATAATTCACCCCTCCACTTT. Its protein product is CSASSDTLYNSPLHF.

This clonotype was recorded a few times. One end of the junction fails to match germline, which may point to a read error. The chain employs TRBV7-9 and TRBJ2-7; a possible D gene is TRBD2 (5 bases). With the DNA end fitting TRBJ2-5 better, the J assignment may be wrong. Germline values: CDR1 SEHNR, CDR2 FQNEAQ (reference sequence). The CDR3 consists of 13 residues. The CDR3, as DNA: TGTACCAGCAGCCCAGCACGGGGAGAGACCCAGTACTTC. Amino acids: CTSSPARGETQYF.

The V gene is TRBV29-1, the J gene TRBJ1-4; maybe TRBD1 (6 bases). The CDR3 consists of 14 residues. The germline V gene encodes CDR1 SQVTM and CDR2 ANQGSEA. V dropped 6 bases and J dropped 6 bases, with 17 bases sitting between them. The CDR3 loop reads CSVYPMGADEKLFF. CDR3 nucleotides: TGCAGCGTATACCCCATGGGGGCAGATGAAAAACTGTTTTTT.

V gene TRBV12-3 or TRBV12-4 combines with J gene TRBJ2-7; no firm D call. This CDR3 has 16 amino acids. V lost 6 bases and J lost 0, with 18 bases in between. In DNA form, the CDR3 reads TGTGCCAGCAGCCCGAAACCCGGTTATTCCTCCTACGAGCAGTACTTC. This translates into CASSPKPGYSSYEQYF.

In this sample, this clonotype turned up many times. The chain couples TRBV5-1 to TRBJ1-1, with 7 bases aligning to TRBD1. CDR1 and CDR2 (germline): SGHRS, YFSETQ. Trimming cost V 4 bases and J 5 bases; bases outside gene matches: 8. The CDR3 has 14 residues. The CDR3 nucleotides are TGCGCCAGCAGCCCGACCTTGACAGGGACTGAAGCTTTCTTT. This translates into CASSPTLTGTEAFF.